This TCR beta chain derives from a study of blood T cell repertoires in COVID-19. Study summary: Italy, Spain and the United States were the sources of the convalescent and acute COVID-19 samples.

Only in-frame clones appear in the TCRdb table, and some are missing; sequencing was by immunoSEQ multiplex PCR. In the table there are some 260,000 clones, about 85% of which are singletons. Recruits, aged roughly 18 to 89 years, lived in 24 US areas. CDR3 length: 13 residues. V dropped 5 bases and J dropped 5 bases, with 13 bases sitting between them. The germline CDR1 and CDR2 sequences are SGHVS and FQNEAQ. Sequencing was performed on PBMCs or T cells enriched from blood (not recorded which). The origin of this receptor is a woman in her thirties with acute COVID-19. The V call is TRBV7-8, the J call TRBJ2-7; possible D gene TRBD1, 5 bases. The CDR3 bases are TGTGCCAGCAGCATGACAGTCGCTAACGAGCAGTACTTC. Translating it yields CASSMTVANEQYF.